A selection of T cell receptor beta chains follows, all from one sample in a study of control samples from healthy donors and cancer patients. Here immunoSEQ multiplex PCR was the method, and the copy in TCRdb shows in-frame clones only, minus some. The table shows 120,000 or so clones, with approximately 92% occurring only once. The sample was PBMCs. All receptors derive from an elderly man with head and neck cancer. Each CDR3 is given without its conserved first and last residue. Fields, in order: V gene, CDR3 protein.

TRBV25-1 ASGGLAGFSYEQY
TRBV6-5 ATLTSGYNEQF
TRBV5-5 ASSLAGVLAGVFEQY
TRBV19 ASSDHGGNGAYGYT
TRBV6-2/TRBV6-3 ASSGLAGLSSYEQY
TRBV5-1 ASSSPGQGAYTEAF
TRBV12-5 ASGLDYEKLF
TRBV2 ASEGQLSYEQY
TRBV30 AWSRGERDPSTDTQY
TRBV3-1/TRBV3-2 ASSPPRVGNSPLH
TRBV7-2 ASSLWAPGAVPTDTQY
TRBV6-6 ASRPVTGNTEAF
TRBV4-1 ASSPTDRTTNEKLF
TRBV29-1 SVGTPPHGYT
TRBV29-1 SAGTGLNYGYT
TRBV30 AWSGPTGSDQPQH
TRBV6-5 ASSLQGVATEAF
TRBV2 ASSTTSGRAYNEQF
TRBV19 ASTVTGELF
TRBV7-9 ASSLRDRVKATNEKLF
TRBV6-2/TRBV6-3 ASSPLASNQPQH
TRBV10-2 ASSELRTEAF
TRBV7-9 ASSLGDRPSYGYT
TRBV18 ASSQGRNSPLH
TRBV19 ASSMVQRMNTEAF
TRBV5-1 ASSTGANLDTQY
TRBV10-3 AIRAGLNTGELF
TRBV5-1 ASSFAGTGGTEAF
TRBV19 ASSIAVGGTEAF
TRBV5-1 ASSGAVTYEQY
TRBV27 ASSKNREVAYT
TRBV5-1 ASSRDSSYNSPLH